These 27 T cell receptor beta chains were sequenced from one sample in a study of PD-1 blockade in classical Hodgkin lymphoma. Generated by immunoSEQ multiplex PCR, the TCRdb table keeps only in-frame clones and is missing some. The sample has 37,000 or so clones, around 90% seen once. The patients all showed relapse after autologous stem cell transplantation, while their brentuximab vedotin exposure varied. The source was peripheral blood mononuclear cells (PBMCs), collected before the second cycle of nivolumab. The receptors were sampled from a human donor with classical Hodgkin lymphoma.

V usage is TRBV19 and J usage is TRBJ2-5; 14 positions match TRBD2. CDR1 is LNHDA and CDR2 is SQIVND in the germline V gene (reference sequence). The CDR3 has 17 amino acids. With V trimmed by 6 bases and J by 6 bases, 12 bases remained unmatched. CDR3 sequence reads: CASSFNSGTSGRKTQYF. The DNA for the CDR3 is TGTGCCAGTAGCTTTAACTCCGGGACTAGCGGGAGAAAGACCCAGTACTTC. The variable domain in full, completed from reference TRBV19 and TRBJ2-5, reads DGGITQSPKYLFRKEGQNVTLSCEQNLNHDAMYWYRQDPGQGLRLIYYSQIVNDFQKGDIAEGYSVSREKKESFPLTVTSAQKNPTAFYLCASSFNSGTSGRKTQYFGPGTRLLVL.

This chain's CDR3 is CASSQDGLDLFYGYTF. CDR3 sequence (DNA): TGCGCCAGCAGCCAAGATGGCCTCGACCTTTTCTATGGCTACACCTTC. V is TRBV4-1 and J is TRBJ1-2; no reliable D call. This CDR3 region has 16 residues. Trimming took 0 bases from V and 4 from J, leaving 15 bases between them. Germline CDR1 MGHRA, CDR2 YSYEKL.

The CDR3 region is CSVGMPAGRGYTF. The CDR3 region has the DNA TGCAGCGTTGGGATGCCGGCGGGACGAGGCTACACCTTC. The rearrangement links TRBV29-1 to TRBJ1-2; maybe TRBD1 (5 bases). Germline V gene lookup returns CDR1 SQVTM and CDR2 ANQGSEA. CDR3 length: 13 residues. V was clipped by 4 bases and J by 8 bases, with 17 bases between them. Full variable domain (outside the CDR3, taken from reference TRBV29-1 and TRBJ1-2): SAVISQKPSRDICQRGTSLTIQCQVDSQVTMMFWYRQQPGQSLTLIATANQGSEATYESGFVIDKFPISRPNLTFSTLTVSNMSPEDSSIYLCSVGMPAGRGYTFGSGTRLTVV.

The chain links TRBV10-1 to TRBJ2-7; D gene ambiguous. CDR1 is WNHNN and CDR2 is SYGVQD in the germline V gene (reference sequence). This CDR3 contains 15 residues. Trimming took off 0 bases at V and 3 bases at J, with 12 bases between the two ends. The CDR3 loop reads CASSESVAGHYEQYF. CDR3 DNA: TGCGCCAGCAGTGAGTCGGTAGCAGGCCACTACGAGCAGTACTTC.

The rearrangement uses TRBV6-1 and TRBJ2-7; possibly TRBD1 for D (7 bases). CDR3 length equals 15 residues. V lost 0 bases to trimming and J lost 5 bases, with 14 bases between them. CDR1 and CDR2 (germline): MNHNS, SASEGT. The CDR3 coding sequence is TGTGCCAGCAGTGAAGCGCACGGAGGGGGCAACGAGCAGTACTTC. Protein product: CASSEAHGGGNEQYF.

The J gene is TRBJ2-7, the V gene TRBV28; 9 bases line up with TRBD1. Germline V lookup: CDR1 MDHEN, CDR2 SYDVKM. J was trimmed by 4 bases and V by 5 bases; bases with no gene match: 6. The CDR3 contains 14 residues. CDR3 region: CASSLQGAWYEQYF. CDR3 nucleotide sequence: TGTGCCAGCAGTCTACAGGGGGCCTGGTACGAGCAGTACTTC.

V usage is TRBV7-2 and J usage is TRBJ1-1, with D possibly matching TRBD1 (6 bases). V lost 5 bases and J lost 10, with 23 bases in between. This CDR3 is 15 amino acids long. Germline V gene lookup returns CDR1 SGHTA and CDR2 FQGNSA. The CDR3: CASSHAVSGAVGAFF. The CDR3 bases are TGTGCCAGCAGCCACGCGGTCTCGGGGGCGGTGGGAGCTTTCTTT.

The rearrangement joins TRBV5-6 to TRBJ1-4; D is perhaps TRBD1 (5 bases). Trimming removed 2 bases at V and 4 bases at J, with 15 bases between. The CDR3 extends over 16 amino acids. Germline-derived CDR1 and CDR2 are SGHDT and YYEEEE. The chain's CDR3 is CASSFRQTAYNEKLFF. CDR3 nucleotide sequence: TGTGCCAGCAGCTTTAGGCAGACAGCCTATAATGAAAAACTGTTTTTT. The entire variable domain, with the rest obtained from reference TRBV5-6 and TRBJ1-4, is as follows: DAGVTQSPTHLIKTRGQQVTLRCSPKSGHDTVSWYQQALGQGPQFIFQYYEEEERQRGNFPDRFSGHQFPNYSSELNVNALLLGDSALYLCASSFRQTAYNEKLFFGSGTQLSVL.

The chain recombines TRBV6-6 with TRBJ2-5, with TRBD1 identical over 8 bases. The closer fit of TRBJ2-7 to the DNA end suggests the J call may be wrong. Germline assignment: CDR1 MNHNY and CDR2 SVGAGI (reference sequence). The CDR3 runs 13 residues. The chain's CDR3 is CASSRQGTYEQYF. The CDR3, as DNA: TGTGCCAGCAGCAGACAGGGGACCTACGAGCAGTACTTC.

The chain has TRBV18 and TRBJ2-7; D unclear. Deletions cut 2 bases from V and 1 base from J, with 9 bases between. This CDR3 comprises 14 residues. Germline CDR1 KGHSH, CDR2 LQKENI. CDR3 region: CASSPSTVSYEQYF. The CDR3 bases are TGTGCCAGCTCACCAAGCACAGTATCCTACGAGCAGTACTTC. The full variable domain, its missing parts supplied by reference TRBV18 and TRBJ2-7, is NAGVMQNPRHLVRRRGQEARLRCSPMKGHSHVYWYRQLPEEGLKFMVYLQKENIIDESGMPKERFSAEFPKEGPSILRIQQVVRGDSAAYFCASSPSTVSYEQYFGPGTRLTVT.

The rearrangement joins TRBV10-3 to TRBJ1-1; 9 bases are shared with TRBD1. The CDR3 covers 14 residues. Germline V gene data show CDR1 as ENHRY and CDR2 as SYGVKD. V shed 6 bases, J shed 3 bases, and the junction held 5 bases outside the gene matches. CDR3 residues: CAIRRQGDHTEAFF. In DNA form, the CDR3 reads TGTGCCATCAGAAGACAGGGGGACCACACTGAAGCTTTCTTT.

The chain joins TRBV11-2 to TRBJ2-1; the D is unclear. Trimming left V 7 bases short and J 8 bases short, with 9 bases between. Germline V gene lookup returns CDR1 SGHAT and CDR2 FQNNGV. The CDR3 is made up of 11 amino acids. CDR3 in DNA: TGTGCCAGCACCCCTTTAGATGAGCAGTTCTTC. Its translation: CASTPLDEQFF.

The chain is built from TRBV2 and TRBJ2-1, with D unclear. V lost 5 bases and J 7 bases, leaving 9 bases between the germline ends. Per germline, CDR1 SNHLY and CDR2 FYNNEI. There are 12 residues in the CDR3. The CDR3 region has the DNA TGTGCCAGCAGTCTGACTGCGAATGAGCAGTTCTTC. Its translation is CASSLTANEQFF.

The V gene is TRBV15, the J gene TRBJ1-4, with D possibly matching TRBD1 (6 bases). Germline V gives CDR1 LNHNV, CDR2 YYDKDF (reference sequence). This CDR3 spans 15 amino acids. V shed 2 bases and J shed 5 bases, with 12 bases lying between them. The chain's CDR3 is CATSRSTGTNEKLFF. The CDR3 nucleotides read TGTGCCACCAGCAGATCGACAGGAACCAATGAAAAACTGTTTTTT.

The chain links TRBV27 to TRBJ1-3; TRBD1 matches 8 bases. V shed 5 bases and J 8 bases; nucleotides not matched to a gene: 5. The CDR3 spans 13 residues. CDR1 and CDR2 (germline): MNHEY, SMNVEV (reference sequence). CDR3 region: CASSQGQGYTIYF. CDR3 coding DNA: TGTGCCAGCAGTCAAGGACAGGGCTACACCATATATTTT.

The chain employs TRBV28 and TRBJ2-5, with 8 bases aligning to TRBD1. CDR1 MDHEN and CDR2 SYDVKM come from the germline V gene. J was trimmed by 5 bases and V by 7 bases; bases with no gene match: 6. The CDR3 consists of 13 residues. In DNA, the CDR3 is TGTGCCAGCAAAGACAGGGGTTTGGAGACCCAGTACTTC. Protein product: CASKDRGLETQYF.

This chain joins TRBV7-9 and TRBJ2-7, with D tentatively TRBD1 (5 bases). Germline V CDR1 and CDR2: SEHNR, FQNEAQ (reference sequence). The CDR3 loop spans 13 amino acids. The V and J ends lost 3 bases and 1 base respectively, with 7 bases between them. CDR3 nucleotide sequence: TGTGCCAGCAGCTTCGCAGGGTCCTACGAGCAGTACTTC. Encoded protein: CASSFAGSYEQYF.

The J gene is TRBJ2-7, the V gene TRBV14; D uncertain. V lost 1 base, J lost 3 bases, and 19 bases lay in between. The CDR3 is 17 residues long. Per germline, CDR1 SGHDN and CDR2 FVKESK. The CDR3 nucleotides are TGTGCCAGCAGCCAAGGCCCTAGAGGCAGACAACTCTACGAGCAGTACTTC. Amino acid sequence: CASSQGPRGRQLYEQYF.

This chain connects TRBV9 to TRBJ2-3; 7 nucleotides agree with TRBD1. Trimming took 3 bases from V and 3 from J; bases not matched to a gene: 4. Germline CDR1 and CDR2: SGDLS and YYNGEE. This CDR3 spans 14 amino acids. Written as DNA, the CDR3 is TGTGCCAGCAGCGCACGACAGGGAACAGATACGCAGTATTTT. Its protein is CASSARQGTDTQYF.

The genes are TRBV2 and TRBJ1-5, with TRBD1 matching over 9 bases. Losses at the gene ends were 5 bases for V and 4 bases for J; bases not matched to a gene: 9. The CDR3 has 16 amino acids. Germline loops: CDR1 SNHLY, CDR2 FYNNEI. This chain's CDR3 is CASSPPGQGRNQPQHF. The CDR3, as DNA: TGTGCCAGCAGTCCACCGGGACAGGGTAGAAATCAGCCCCAGCATTTT.

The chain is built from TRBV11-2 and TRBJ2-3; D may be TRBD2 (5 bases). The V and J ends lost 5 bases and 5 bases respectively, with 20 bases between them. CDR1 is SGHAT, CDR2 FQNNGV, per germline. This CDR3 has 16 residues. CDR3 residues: CASSRGRDVRRDTQYF. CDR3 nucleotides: TGTGCCAGCAGCAGAGGTCGGGATGTTAGGCGAGATACGCAGTATTTT.

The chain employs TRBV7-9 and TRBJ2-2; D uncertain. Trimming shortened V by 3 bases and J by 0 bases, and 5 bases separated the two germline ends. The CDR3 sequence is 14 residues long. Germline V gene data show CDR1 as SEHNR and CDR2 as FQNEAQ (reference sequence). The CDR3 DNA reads TGTGCCAGCAGCTTTACAGCGAACACCGGGGAGCTGTTTTTT. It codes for CASSFTANTGELFF. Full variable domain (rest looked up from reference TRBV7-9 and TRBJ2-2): DTGVSQNPRHKITKRGQNVTFRCDPISEHNRLYWYRQTLGQGPEFLTYFQNEAQLEKSRLLSDRFSAERPKGSFSTLEIQRTEQGDSAMYLCASSFTANTGELFFGEGSRLTVL.

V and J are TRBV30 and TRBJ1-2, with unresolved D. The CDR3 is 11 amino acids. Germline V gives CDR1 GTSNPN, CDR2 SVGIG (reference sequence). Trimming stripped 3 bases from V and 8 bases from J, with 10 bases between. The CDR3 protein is CAWRGRAGYTF. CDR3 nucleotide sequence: TGTGCCTGGAGGGGGAGGGCCGGCTACACCTTC.

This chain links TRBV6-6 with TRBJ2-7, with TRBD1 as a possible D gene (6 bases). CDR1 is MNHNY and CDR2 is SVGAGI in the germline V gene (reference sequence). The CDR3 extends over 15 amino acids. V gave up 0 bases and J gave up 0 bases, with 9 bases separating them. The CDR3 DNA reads TGTGCCAGCAGTTACTCGACGGACAGCTCCTACGAGCAGTACTTC. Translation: CASSYSTDSSYEQYF.

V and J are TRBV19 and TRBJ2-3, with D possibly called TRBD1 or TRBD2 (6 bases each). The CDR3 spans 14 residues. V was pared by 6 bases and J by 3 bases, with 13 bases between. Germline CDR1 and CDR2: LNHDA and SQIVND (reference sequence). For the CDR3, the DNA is TGTGCCAGTAGCGGAAGGGGGAGGACAGATACGCAGTATTTT. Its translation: CASSGRGRTDTQYF.

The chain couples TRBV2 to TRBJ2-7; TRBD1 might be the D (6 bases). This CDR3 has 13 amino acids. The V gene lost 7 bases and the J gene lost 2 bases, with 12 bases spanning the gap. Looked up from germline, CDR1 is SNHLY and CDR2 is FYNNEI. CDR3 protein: CASIRGLPYEQYF. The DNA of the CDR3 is TGTGCCAGCATCAGGGGTCTCCCCTACGAGCAGTACTTC.

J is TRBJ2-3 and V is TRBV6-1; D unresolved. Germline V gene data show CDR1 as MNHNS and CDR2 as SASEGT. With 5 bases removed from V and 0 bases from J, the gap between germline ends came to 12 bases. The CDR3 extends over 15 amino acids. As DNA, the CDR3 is TGTGCCAGCAGTCAGATGGGGTCCAGCACAGATACGCAGTATTTT. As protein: CASSQMGSSTDTQYF.